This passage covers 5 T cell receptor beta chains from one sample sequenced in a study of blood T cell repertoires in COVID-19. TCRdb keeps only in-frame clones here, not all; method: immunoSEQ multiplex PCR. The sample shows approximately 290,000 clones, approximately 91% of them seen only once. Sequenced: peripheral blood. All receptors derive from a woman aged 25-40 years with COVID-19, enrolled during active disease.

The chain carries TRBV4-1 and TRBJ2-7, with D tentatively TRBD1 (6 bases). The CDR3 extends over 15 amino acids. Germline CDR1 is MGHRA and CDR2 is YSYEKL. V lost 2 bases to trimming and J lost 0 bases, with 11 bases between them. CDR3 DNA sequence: TGCGCCAGCAGCCAATCAGGGGTACCCTCCTACGAGCAGTACTTC. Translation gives CASSQSGVPSYEQYF.

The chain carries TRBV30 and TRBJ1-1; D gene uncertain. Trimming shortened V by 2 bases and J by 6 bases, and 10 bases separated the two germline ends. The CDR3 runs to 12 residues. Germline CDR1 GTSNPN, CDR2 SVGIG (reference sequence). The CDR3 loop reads CAWSSRDAEAFF. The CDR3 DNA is TGTGCCTGGAGTTCTAGAGACGCTGAAGCTTTCTTT.

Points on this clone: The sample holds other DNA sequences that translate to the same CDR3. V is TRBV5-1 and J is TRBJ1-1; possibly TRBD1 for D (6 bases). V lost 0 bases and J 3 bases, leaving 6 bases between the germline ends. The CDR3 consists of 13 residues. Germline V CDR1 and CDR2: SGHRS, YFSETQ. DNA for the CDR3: TGCGCCAGCAGCTTGGGACAGGACACTGAAGCTTTCTTT. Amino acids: CASSLGQDTEAFF.

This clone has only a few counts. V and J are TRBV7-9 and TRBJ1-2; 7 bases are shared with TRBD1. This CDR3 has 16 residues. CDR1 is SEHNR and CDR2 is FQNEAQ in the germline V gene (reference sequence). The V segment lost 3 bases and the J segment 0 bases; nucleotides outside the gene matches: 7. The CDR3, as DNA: TGTGCCAGCAGCTTTAGGGGACAGATCACTAACTATGGCTACACCTTC. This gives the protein CASSFRGQITNYGYTF.

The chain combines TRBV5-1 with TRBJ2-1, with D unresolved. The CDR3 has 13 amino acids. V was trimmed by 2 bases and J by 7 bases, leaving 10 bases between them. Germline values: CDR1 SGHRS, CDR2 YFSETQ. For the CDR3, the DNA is TGCGCCAGCAGCTTCGGAGCGAGGAATGAGCAGTTCTTC. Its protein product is CASSFGARNEQFF.